Shown below are 5 T cell receptor beta chains from a single sample sequenced in a study of cytomegalovirus exposure and HLA in healthy donors. Primers included in the PCR were 60 Vbeta and 13 Jbeta primers. Only in-frame clones appear in the TCRdb table, and some are missing; sequencing was by immunoSEQ multiplex PCR. This sample's table reports about 160,000 clones. The material sequenced was PBMCs. The origin of the receptors is a man aged 25-45 years in good health and CMV-seronegative.

The V and J genes are TRBV11-3 and TRBJ2-3, with 10 positions matching TRBD2. V trimming: 5 bases; J trimming: 4 bases; junction bases outside the gene matches: 6. Germline lookup yields CDR1 SGHNT and CDR2 YENEEA. This CDR3 is 15 amino acids long. The CDR3 sequence is CASSIIAGGSDTQYF. The CDR3, as DNA: TGTGCCAGCAGCATCATAGCGGGGGGATCAGATACGCAGTATTTT.

V usage is TRBV5-1 and J usage is TRBJ2-4, with a weak D call TRBD2 (7 bases). Germline V lookup: CDR1 SGHRS, CDR2 YFSETQ. CDR3 length: 15 residues. The V gene lost 0 bases and the J gene lost 6 bases, with 13 bases spanning the gap. This CDR3 is CASSLAGGPGNIQYF. In DNA form, the CDR3 reads TGCGCCAGCAGCTTGGCCGGGGGGCCTGGAAACATTCAGTACTTC.

The chain links TRBV27 to TRBJ1-2; 7 bases align to TRBD1. CDR1 MNHEY and CDR2 SMNVEV come from the germline V gene (reference sequence). The length of the CDR3 is 12 residues. V was clipped by 6 bases and J by 9 bases; unmatched bases: 7. Here the CDR3 reads CASRTGRSSYTF. Here the CDR3 DNA reads TGTGCCAGCAGGACAGGGAGGTCGAGCTACACCTTC.

The chain links TRBV4-2 to TRBJ2-1; 8 nucleotides align to TRBD2. CDR1 is LGHNA, CDR2 YNFKEQ, per germline. J was trimmed by 3 bases and V by 4 bases; bases with no gene match: 5. The CDR3 has 15 residues. CDR3 DNA sequence: TGTGCCAGCAGCCCTACCACTAGCGGCTACAATGAGCAGTTCTTC. Translated, it gives CASSPTTSGYNEQFF.

Worth noting for this clone: One junction end does not reproduce the germline sequence, and a read error may be involved. The gene calls are TRBV7-9 and TRBJ1-1; D call uncertain. Germline CDR1 reads SEHNR; CDR2 reads FQNEAQ (reference sequence). This CDR3 is 15 amino acids long. CDR3 loop: CASTLGGSLNTEAFF. CDR3 bases: TGTGCCAGCACCTTAGGAGGGTCTTTGAACACTGAAGCTTTCTTT.